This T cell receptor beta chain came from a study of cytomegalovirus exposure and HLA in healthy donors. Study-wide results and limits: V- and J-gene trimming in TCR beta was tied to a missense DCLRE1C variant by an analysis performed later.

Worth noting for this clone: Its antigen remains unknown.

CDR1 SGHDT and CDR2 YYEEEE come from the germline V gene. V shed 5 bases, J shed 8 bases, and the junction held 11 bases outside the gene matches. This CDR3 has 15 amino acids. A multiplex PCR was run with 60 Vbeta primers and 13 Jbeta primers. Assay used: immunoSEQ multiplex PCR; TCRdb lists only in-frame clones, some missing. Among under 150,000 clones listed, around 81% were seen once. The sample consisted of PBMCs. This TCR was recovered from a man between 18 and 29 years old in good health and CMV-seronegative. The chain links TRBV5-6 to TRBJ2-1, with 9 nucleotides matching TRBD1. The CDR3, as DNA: TGTGCCAGCAGGGACCGGGACAGGGTACGGCATGAGCAGTTCTTC. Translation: CASRDRDRVRHEQFF.